This is a list of T cell receptor beta chains from one sample in a study of T-cell reconstitution after alpha-beta-depleted transplantation in children. In TCRdb, the PCR reads were re-called with MiXCR into one record per CDR3 protein. This sample has roughly 400,000 distinct CDR3 sequences; around 46% occur once, and the top ten carry approximately 30%. The sample consisted of PBMCs, taken before TCRalphabeta/CD19-depleted stem cell transplant. These receptors came from a girl aged 2-10 years with aplastic anemia, due to receive a stem cell transplant. Each CDR3 is given with its conserved first and last residue. D genes are given only for firm matches. Not all rows give a size; the values are once, few, many and, for expanded clones, a class.

clone_size: .; d_call: .; j_call: TRBJ2-1; v_call: TRBV9; cdr3_nt: TGTGCCAGCAGCGCCAGCGGTGGGGGTGAGCAGTTCTTC; cdr3_aa: CASSASGGGEQFF
clone_size: .; d_call: TRBD1; j_call: TRBJ2-1; v_call: TRBV25-1; cdr3_nt: TGTGCCAGCAGTGGGCAGGGGGCAATGGATGAGCAGTTCTTC; cdr3_aa: CASSGQGAMDEQFF
clone_size: once; d_call: TRBD1; j_call: TRBJ2-1; v_call: TRBV4-3; cdr3_nt: TGCGCCAGCAGCCAGGAACGACAGGGTCTATACAATGAGCAGTTCTTC; cdr3_aa: CASSQERQGLYNEQFF
clone_size: few; d_call: .; j_call: TRBJ2-5; v_call: TRBV29-1; cdr3_nt: TGCAGCGTTGAACCCGGGACGGCAAGGGGAGAGACCCAGTACTTC; cdr3_aa: CSVEPGTARGETQYF
clone_size: .; d_call: .; j_call: TRBJ2-1; v_call: TRBV10-3; cdr3_nt: TGTGCCATCAGCCGAACAGGGTTTAATATGCTTGAGCAGTTCTTC; cdr3_aa: CAISRTGFNMLEQFF
clone_size: many; d_call: .; j_call: TRBJ2-2; v_call: TRBV9; cdr3_nt: TGTGCCAGCAGCGTAGAAGTGATGGCAGACCCGAACACCGGGGAGCTGTTTTTT; cdr3_aa: CASSVEVMADPNTGELFF
clone_size: few; d_call: TRBD2; j_call: TRBJ2-7; v_call: TRBV18; cdr3_nt: TGTGCCAGCTCACCACCGCTAGCGGGAGCAAATTTGGGCGAGCAGTACTTC; cdr3_aa: CASSPPLAGANLGEQYF
clone_size: once; d_call: .; j_call: TRBJ2-5; v_call: TRBV30; cdr3_nt: TGTGCCTGGGACCCCGGGACACAGCAAGAGACCCAGTACTTC; cdr3_aa: CAWDPGTQQETQYF
clone_size: many; d_call: .; j_call: TRBJ2-7; v_call: TRBV27; cdr3_nt: TGTGCCAGCAGCTCAAGACAGTACTCCTACGAGCAGTACTTC; cdr3_aa: CASSSRQYSYEQYF
clone_size: .; d_call: .; j_call: TRBJ2-1; v_call: TRBV5-5; cdr3_nt: TGTGCCAGCAGCCCCTCAATTCGAGGGGGTCAGTTCTTC; cdr3_aa: CASSPSIRGGQFF
clone_size: many; d_call: .; j_call: TRBJ1-5; v_call: TRBV6-1; cdr3_nt: TGTGCCGCATCCCAGGGGCACAATCAGCCCCAGCATTTT; cdr3_aa: CAASQGHNQPQHF
clone_size: .; d_call: TRBD1; j_call: TRBJ2-7; v_call: TRBV6-1; cdr3_nt: TGTGCCAGCAGACCCACAGGGGGCGCCTTCGTGGCCTACGAGCAGTACTTC; cdr3_aa: CASRPTGGAFVAYEQYF
clone_size: .; d_call: TRBD1; j_call: TRBJ1-4; v_call: TRBV5-1; cdr3_nt: TGCGCCAGCAGCCTGCCGGGACAGGGTGAAAAACTGTTTTTT; cdr3_aa: CASSLPGQGEKLFF
clone_size: many; d_call: .; j_call: TRBJ2-1; v_call: TRBV15; cdr3_nt: TGTGCCACCAGCCTGAAGGGGTCCTCGGCTAATGAGCAGTTCTTC; cdr3_aa: CATSLKGSSANEQFF
clone_size: few; d_call: TRBD1; j_call: TRBJ1-5; v_call: TRBV4-1; cdr3_nt: TGCGCCAGCAGCCAAGATGGACAGGTCAGTCAGCCCCAGCATTTT; cdr3_aa: CASSQDGQVSQPQHF
clone_size: .; d_call: TRBD2; j_call: TRBJ2-3; v_call: TRBV20-1; cdr3_nt: TGCAGTGCTAGAGATAGGGCTAGCGGGGCCGGGCCCACAGATACGCAGTATTTT; cdr3_aa: CSARDRASGAGPTDTQYF
clone_size: .; d_call: .; j_call: TRBJ2-1; v_call: TRBV15; cdr3_nt: TGTGCCACCAGCAGAATAGGTGGGTACAATGAGCAGTTCTTC; cdr3_aa: CATSRIGGYNEQFF
clone_size: few; d_call: TRBD2; j_call: TRBJ2-3; v_call: TRBV7-3; cdr3_nt: TGTGCCAGCAGCTTAAGGAGGACTAGCGGGAGGGACACGCAGTATTTT; cdr3_aa: CASSLRRTSGRDTQYF
clone_size: few; d_call: .; j_call: TRBJ2-1; v_call: TRBV28; cdr3_nt: TGTGCCAGCAGTTTTCAGGCCGGGAGTTTGTCCTACAATGAGCAGTTCTTC; cdr3_aa: CASSFQAGSLSYNEQFF
clone_size: once; d_call: .; j_call: TRBJ2-6; v_call: TRBV6-1; cdr3_nt: TGTGCCAGCAGCAACCAGGGGGGCTCTGGGGCCAACGTCCTGACTTTC; cdr3_aa: CASSNQGGSGANVLTF
clone_size: many; d_call: TRBD2; j_call: TRBJ2-6; v_call: TRBV10-3; cdr3_nt: TGTGCCATCAGGCGGGGGGGGCAAGGGGCCAACGTCCTGACTTTC; cdr3_aa: CAIRRGGQGANVLTF
clone_size: many; d_call: TRBD2; j_call: TRBJ2-3; v_call: TRBV5-5; cdr3_nt: TGTGCCAGCAGCCTACAAACTAGCGGGAGCGCAGATACGCAGTATTTT; cdr3_aa: CASSLQTSGSADTQYF
clone_size: .; d_call: .; j_call: TRBJ2-1; v_call: TRBV10-1; cdr3_nt: TGCGCCAGCAGTGACAGGGAAAATTGGGCGAATGAGCAGTTCTTC; cdr3_aa: CASSDRENWANEQFF
clone_size: many; d_call: .; j_call: TRBJ2-7; v_call: TRBV27; cdr3_nt: TGTGCCAGCAGGGCAAGGGGGGGGTCCTACGCGGCCTACGAGCAGTACTTC; cdr3_aa: CASRARGGSYAAYEQYF
clone_size: many; d_call: TRBD1; j_call: TRBJ2-2; v_call: TRBV28; cdr3_nt: TGTGCCAGCAGTTTCCTGGACAGGGGGATCGGGGAGCTGTTTTTT; cdr3_aa: CASSFLDRGIGELFF
clone_size: .; d_call: .; j_call: TRBJ2-3; v_call: TRBV3-1; cdr3_nt: TGTGCCAGCAGCCAATTCCGGGAAGGGCCAGATACGCAGTATTTT; cdr3_aa: CASSQFREGPDTQYF
clone_size: few; d_call: .; j_call: TRBJ2-3; v_call: TRBV15; cdr3_nt: TGTGCCACCAGCAGAGAACTTAACACAGATACGCAGTATTTT; cdr3_aa: CATSRELNTDTQYF
clone_size: .; d_call: .; j_call: TRBJ2-1; v_call: TRBV20-1; cdr3_nt: TGCAGTGCTAGGCTGATCGGGGTTTCCTACAATGAGCAGTTCTTC; cdr3_aa: CSARLIGVSYNEQFF
clone_size: .; d_call: .; j_call: TRBJ2-5; v_call: TRBV7-6; cdr3_nt: TGTGCCAGCAGCCCTCCCGGGCCCCAAGAGACCCAGTACTTC; cdr3_aa: CASSPPGPQETQYF
clone_size: .; d_call: .; j_call: TRBJ2-3; v_call: TRBV29-1; cdr3_nt: TGCAGCGTTGAAGAATCTGGTTCCCTAGGTACGCAGTATTTT; cdr3_aa: CSVEESGSLGTQYF
clone_size: many; d_call: .; j_call: TRBJ1-1; v_call: TRBV6-1; cdr3_nt: TGTGCCAGCAAGGAAGCAGGGTCCCCTGAAGCTTTCTTT; cdr3_aa: CASKEAGSPEAFF
clone_size: .; d_call: TRBD1; j_call: TRBJ2-1; v_call: TRBV19; cdr3_nt: TGTGCCAGTAGTACCGGGACAGGGGGATTCAATGAGCAGTTCTTC; cdr3_aa: CASSTGTGGFNEQFF
clone_size: .; d_call: .; j_call: TRBJ1-5; v_call: TRBV21-1; cdr3_nt: TGTGCCAGCAGCATAACAGGGTATCAGCCCCAGCATTTT; cdr3_aa: CASSITGYQPQHF
clone_size: .; d_call: TRBD1; j_call: TRBJ2-6; v_call: TRBV29-1; cdr3_nt: TGCAGCGCATCGGGACAGGTTTCGTCTGGGGCCAACGTCCTGACTTTC; cdr3_aa: CSASGQVSSGANVLTF
clone_size: .; d_call: .; j_call: TRBJ2-3; v_call: TRBV18; cdr3_nt: TGTGCCAGCTCACGAACCACTTTAGATACGCAGTATTTT; cdr3_aa: CASSRTTLDTQYF
clone_size: once; d_call: .; j_call: TRBJ2-1; v_call: TRBV29-1; cdr3_nt: TGCAGCGCCTTCCTAGGGGGGAATGAGCAGTTCTTC; cdr3_aa: CSAFLGGNEQFF
clone_size: .; d_call: .; j_call: TRBJ2-7; v_call: TRBV21-1; cdr3_nt: TGTGCCAGCAGCAAAGGGATAGGGTCCTACGAGCAGTACTTC; cdr3_aa: CASSKGIGSYEQYF
clone_size: few; d_call: TRBD1; j_call: TRBJ2-5; v_call: TRBV10-2; cdr3_nt: TGCGCCAGCGGACCGGGACAGGGATTTGAGACCCAGTACTTC; cdr3_aa: CASGPGQGFETQYF
clone_size: .; d_call: TRBD2; j_call: TRBJ2-1; v_call: TRBV5-6; cdr3_nt: TGTGCCAGCAGCAAGGGACTAGTCGGGGACAATGAGCAGTTCTTC; cdr3_aa: CASSKGLVGDNEQFF
clone_size: .; d_call: TRBD2; j_call: TRBJ2-3; v_call: TRBV5-1; cdr3_nt: TGCGCCAGCAGCTTATATGGGACTAGCGGAACCACAGATACGCAGTATTTT; cdr3_aa: CASSLYGTSGTTDTQYF
clone_size: few; d_call: TRBD2; j_call: TRBJ2-3; v_call: TRBV20-1; cdr3_nt: TGCAGTGCCCATGGACTAGCGGTCACAGATACGCAGTATTTT; cdr3_aa: CSAHGLAVTDTQYF
clone_size: many; d_call: TRBD2; j_call: TRBJ2-1; v_call: TRBV28; cdr3_nt: TGTGCCAGCAGTTTATGGGTTAGCGGGATCTACAATGAGCAGTTCTTC; cdr3_aa: CASSLWVSGIYNEQFF
clone_size: many; d_call: .; j_call: TRBJ1-1; v_call: TRBV5-1; cdr3_nt: TGTGCCAGCAGCTTAGATGGAGGGAACACTGAAGCTTTCTTT; cdr3_aa: CASSLDGGNTEAFF
clone_size: .; d_call: .; j_call: TRBJ2-1; v_call: TRBV10-3; cdr3_nt: TGTGCCATACTAGAAGGGGCTGGCAATGAGCAGTTCTTC; cdr3_aa: CAILEGAGNEQFF
clone_size: .; d_call: TRBD2; j_call: TRBJ2-5; v_call: TRBV29-1; cdr3_nt: TGCAGCGTTGAGAGGGGGACTAGCGGGGACCTCCAAGAGACCCAGTACTTC; cdr3_aa: CSVERGTSGDLQETQYF
clone_size: many; d_call: TRBD2; j_call: TRBJ2-3; v_call: TRBV20-1; cdr3_nt: TGCAGTGCTAGCCTTTGGACTAGCGGGAGAGGTGATACGCAGTATTTT; cdr3_aa: CSASLWTSGRGDTQYF
clone_size: .; d_call: .; j_call: TRBJ2-3; v_call: TRBV28; cdr3_nt: TGTGCCAGCACTCTTCGGAAGACCGCAGATACGCAGTATTTT; cdr3_aa: CASTLRKTADTQYF
clone_size: many; d_call: TRBD1; j_call: TRBJ1-1; v_call: TRBV9; cdr3_nt: TGTGCCAGCAGCGCCAACAGGGGCCTGAACACTGAAGCTTTCTTT; cdr3_aa: CASSANRGLNTEAFF
clone_size: .; d_call: .; j_call: TRBJ1-1; v_call: TRBV9; cdr3_nt: TGTGCCAGCAGCGTAGGACCCCCCGAGGCTGAAGCTTTCTTT; cdr3_aa: CASSVGPPEAEAFF